This entry describes one T cell receptor beta chain. The antigen this receptor binds is unknown. Base-call qualities are not available, and no considerably larger clone is one nucleotide away. The sample originates from a study of T cells in Graves' hyperthyroidism and ophthalmopathy (dated by TCRdb to the late 2010s). About the study as a whole: Peripheral blood samples were taken at the time of initial diagnosis, prior to any treatment. According to the paper, TCR Vbeta CDR3 sequencing was carried out on more than 120 peripheral blood samples, which came from 40 to 45 ophthalmopathy, 75 to 80 hyperthyroidism and approximately 17 progressor patients. TCR V-J signatures able to tell the groups apart were searched for in a discovery cohort of 90 to 100 patients, of whom over 40 had Graves' ophthalmopathy and 55 to 60 had stable Graves' hyperthyroidism. The study also compared thyroid tissue and blood T-cell repertoires from over 5 Graves' hyperthyroidism patients. The 80 to 100 discovery patients were randomly divided into training and test sets at a 7:3 ratio. Whether ophthalmopathy could be predicted prospectively was tested in an independent validation cohort made up of under 20 hyperthyroidism patients plus 17 patients who later progressed to ophthalmopathy. Following sampling, methimazole starting at 30 mg daily was given to hyperthyroidism patients, and high-dose intravenous methylprednisolone was given to ophthalmopathy patients. Study-level results and caveats: A model built on a 13 V-J signature distinguished ophthalmopathy from stable hyperthyroidism, reaching about 89% sensitivity and 81.08% specificity in cross-validation and 80%/75% in testing. No statistical method was used to fix the sample size in advance, and group allocation was not hidden from the investigators. Blood samples also contained most of the expanded thyroid clonotypes (frequency above 0.001), which suggests that blood repertoires may reflect thyroid immune responses. In validation, progression to ophthalmopathy was predicted by the model with around 70% sensitivity and around 76% specificity, a median of about 6.8 months before onset.

Amplification of TCR beta CDR3 regions was carried out from RNA transcripts. For the first round of RT-PCR on the TCR CDR3, the HTBI primer set was used together with the Qiagen OneStep RT-PCR kit. The libraries were constructed in a second round of multiplex PCR and then size-selected and purified. Paired-end sequencing of the libraries was performed with 100 bp reads on an Illumina HiSeq2000. The authors processed their data as follows. SOAPnuke was used to process the raw data, removing reads that contained adapters or uncalled bases, had a mean Phred below 15, or lacked an exact match to the constant primer or identifier. COPE v1.2.5 was used to merge the high-quality paired reads, and each unique nucleotide sequence was defined as a clonotype. MiTCR v1.1 was used to align clonotypes to the IMGT TRBV, TRBD and TRBJ reference segments. Only V-J combinations with frequency above 0.0001, covering 99% to 99.2% of repertoires, were analysed. The TCS score was defined as the ratio of F50 (clonal expansion) to E x V (chaos), calculated using BLOSUM62-based TCRdist between CDR3 peptides within each V-J. Welch's t-statistics and random forest reduced several hundred V-J features to about 13, which were used in a naive Bayes classifier (R e1071). TCRdb trimmed the raw reads at Q25, called clones with MiXCR and kept productive beta chains. Entries that share a CDR3 protein sequence are merged under the most common genes and DNA. It is TCRdb's table, rather than the study itself, that gives the V and J calls and clone size. In all, the sample holds approximately 590,000 distinct CDR3 sequences, and approximately 14% of those were seen once. Clones ranked in the top ten supply under 7.5% of the sample.

Graves' hyperthyroidism was defined as stable when no progression to ophthalmopathy occurred over 18 months of follow-up. Hyperthyroidism patients were newly diagnosed, with disease duration under 2 months, and aged 18 to 65 years. Patients with uncontrolled infections, other autoimmune diseases, pregnancy or lactation were excluded. Diagnoses relied on clinical symptoms, serum thyroxine and TRAb, thyroid ultrasound and orbital computed tomography. Ficoll-Paque density gradient centrifugation was used to isolate PBMCs from 10 ml of fresh peripheral blood. Total RNA was extracted with Trizol reagent, and quality was checked on an Agilent 2100 Bioanalyzer. CDR3 length: 16 amino acids, cysteine to phenylalanine. CDR3 DNA is the only sequence kept; it has 48 bases, read in frame from the first base. V ends up 4 bases short and J 2 bases short, with an unmatched junction base count of 14. The germline V gene (reference sequence) gives CDR1 as DFQATT and CDR2 as SNEGSKA.

The rearrangement joined TRBV20-1 to TRBJ2-7; 7 middle bases align to TRBD2. Sequencing was performed on blood. This sequence was found in a woman aged 30 to 39 with Graves' hyperthyroidism. The CDR3 sequence is CSATRLGAGTPYEQYF. The DNA is TGCAGTGCTACTAGGCTTGGAGCGGGAACCCCCTACGAGCAGTACTTC.